This TCR beta chain was identified during a study of cytomegalovirus exposure and HLA in healthy donors. V gave up 4 bases and J gave up 6 bases; unmatched junction bases: 3. The CDR3 has 14 amino acids. Germline-derived CDR1 and CDR2 are SGHRS and YFSETQ. PCR used 60 Vbeta primers and 13 Jbeta primers. The protocol was immunoSEQ multiplex PCR, while the TCRdb copy is restricted to in-frame clones and leaves out a portion. This table holds over 150,000 clones, 79% found once. This sequence joins TRBV5-1 and TRBJ2-2; TRBD1 matches 10 bases. This sequence originates from a man in his forties or fifties in good health and CMV-seronegative. Sample: PBMCs. The CDR3 nucleotides are TGCGCCAGCAGCAGGGACAGGGGCGCCGGGGAGCTGTTTTTT. Translated, it gives CASSRDRGAGELFF.